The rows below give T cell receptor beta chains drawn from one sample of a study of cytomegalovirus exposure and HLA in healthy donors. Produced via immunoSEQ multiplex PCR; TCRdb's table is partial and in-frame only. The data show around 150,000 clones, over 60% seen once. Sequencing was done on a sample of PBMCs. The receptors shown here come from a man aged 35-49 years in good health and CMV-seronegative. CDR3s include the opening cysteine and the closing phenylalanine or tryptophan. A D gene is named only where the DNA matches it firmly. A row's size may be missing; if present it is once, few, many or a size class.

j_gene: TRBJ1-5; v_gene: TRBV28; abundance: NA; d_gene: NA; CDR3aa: CASSTGSPPQHF; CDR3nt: TGTGCCAGCAGTACAGGGAGCCCGCCCCAGCATTTT
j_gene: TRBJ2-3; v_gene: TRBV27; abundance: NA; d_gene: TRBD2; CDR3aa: CASSTSSGRSTDTQYF; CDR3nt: TGTGCCAGCAGTACCTCTAGCGGGCGTAGCACAGATACGCAGTATTTT
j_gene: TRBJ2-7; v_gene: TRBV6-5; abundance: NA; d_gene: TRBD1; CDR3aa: CASALTGTVAYEQYF; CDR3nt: TGTGCCAGCGCCCTCACCGGGACAGTGGCCTACGAGCAGTACTTC
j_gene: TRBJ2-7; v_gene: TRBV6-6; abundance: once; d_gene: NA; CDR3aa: CASSYGQGSSYEQYF; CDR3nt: TGTGCCAGCAGTTACGGGCAGGGGAGCTCCTACGAGCAGTACTTC
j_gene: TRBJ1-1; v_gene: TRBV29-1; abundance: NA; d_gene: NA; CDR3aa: CSVESGIAFF; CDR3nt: TGCAGCGTTGAATCAGGGATTGCCTTCTTT
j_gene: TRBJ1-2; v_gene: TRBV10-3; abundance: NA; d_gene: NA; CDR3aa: CAISGQGFNYGYTF; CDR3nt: TGTGCCATCAGTGGTCAGGGGTTTAACTATGGCTACACCTTC
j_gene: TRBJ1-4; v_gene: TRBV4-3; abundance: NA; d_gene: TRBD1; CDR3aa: CASSQGTGVGEKLFF; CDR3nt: TGCGCCAGCAGCCAAGGAACAGGGGTAGGAGAAAAACTGTTTTTT
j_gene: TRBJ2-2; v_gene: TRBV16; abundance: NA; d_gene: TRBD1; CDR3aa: CASSLNRDRGPLINTGELFF; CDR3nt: TGTGCCAGCAGCCTGAACCGGGACAGGGGGCCTTTAATAAACACCGGGGAGCTGTTTTTT
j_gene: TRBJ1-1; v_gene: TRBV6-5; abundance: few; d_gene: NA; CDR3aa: CASSYSRAGDTEAFF; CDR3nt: TGTGCCAGCAGTTACTCCAGGGCAGGGGATACTGAAGCTTTCTTT
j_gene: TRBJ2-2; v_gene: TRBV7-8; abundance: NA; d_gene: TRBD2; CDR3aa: CASSLMGTSGTGELFF; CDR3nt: TGTGCCAGCAGCTTAATGGGGACTAGTGGTACCGGGGAGCTGTTTTTT
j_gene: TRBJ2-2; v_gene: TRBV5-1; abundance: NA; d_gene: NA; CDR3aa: CASKRVYFTGELFF; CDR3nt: TGCGCCAGCAAACGGGTATATTTCACCGGGGAGCTGTTTTTT
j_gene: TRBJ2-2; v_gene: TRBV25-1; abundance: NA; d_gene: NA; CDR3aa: CASSEYPSYRDDTGELFF; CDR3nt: TGTGCCAGCAGTGAATATCCTTCCTACAGGGACGACACCGGGGAGCTGTTTTTT
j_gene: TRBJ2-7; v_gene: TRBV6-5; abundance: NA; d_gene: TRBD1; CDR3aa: CASSYSVPQGGNEQYF; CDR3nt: TGTGCCAGCAGTTACTCGGTTCCACAGGGGGGAAACGAGCAGTACTTC
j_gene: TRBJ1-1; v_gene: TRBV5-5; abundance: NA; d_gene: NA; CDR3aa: CASSPGTLNTEAFF; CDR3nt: TGTGCCAGCAGCCCAGGGACACTGAACACTGAAGCTTTCTTT
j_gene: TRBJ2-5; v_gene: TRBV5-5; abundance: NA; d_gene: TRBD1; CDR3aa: CASSSQGVFYQETQYF; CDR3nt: TGTGCCAGCAGCTCCCAGGGGGTCTTTTATCAAGAGACCCAGTACTTC
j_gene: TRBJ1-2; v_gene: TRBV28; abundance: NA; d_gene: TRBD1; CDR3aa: CASSPSGTDQRRAGGYTF; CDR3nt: TGTGCCAGCAGTCCCTCCGGGACAGACCAGCGTAGGGCGGGCGGCTACACCTTC
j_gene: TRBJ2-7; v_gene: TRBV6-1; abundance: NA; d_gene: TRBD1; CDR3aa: CASSEVGTGGSYEQYF; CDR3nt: TGTGCCAGCAGTGAAGTGGGGACAGGGGGCTCCTACGAGCAGTACTTC
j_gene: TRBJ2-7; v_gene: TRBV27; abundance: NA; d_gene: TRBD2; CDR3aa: CASSLGLAATYEQYF; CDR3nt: TGTGCCAGCAGTTTAGGGCTAGCGGCCACCTACGAGCAGTACTTC
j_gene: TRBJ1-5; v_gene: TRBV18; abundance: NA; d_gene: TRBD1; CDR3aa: CASSLSPGGDQPQHF; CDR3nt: TGTGCCAGCTCCCTCAGTCCAGGGGGCGATCAGCCCCAGCATTTT
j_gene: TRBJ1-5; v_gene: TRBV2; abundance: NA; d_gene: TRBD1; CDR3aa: CASWTGGSQPQHF; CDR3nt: TGTGCCAGCTGGACAGGGGGGAGTCAGCCCCAGCATTTT
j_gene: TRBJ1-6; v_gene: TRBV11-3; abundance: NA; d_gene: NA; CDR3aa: CASSLGQGYRSPLHF; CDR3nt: TGTGCCAGCAGCTTAGGGCAGGGGTATCGGTCACCCCTCCACTTT
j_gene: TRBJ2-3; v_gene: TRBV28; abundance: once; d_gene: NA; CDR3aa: CASRLDSTDTQYF; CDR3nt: TGTGCCAGCAGACTGGACTCCACAGATACGCAGTATTTT
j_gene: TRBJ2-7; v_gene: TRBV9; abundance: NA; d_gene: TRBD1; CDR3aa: CASSVTGGTEQYF; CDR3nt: TGTGCCAGCAGCGTAACAGGGGGCACCGAGCAGTACTTC
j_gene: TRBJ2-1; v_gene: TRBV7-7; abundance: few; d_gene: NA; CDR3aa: CASVGGLSEQFF; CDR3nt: TGTGCCAGCGTGGGGGGGCTTAGTGAGCAGTTCTTC
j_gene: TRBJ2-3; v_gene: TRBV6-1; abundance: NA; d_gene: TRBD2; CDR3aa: CASSEEVSGGNTQYF; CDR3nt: TGTGCCAGCAGTGAGGAGGTTAGCGGGGGAAATACGCAGTATTTT
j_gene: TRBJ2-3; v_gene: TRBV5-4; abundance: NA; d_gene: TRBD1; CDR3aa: CASSSTGVPQYF; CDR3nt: TGTGCCAGCAGCTCTACAGGGGTTCCGCAGTATTTT
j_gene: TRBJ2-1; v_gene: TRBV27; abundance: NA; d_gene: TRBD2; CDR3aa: CASRGLARYNEQFF; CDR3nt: TGTGCCAGCAGGGGACTAGCGAGATACAATGAGCAGTTCTTC
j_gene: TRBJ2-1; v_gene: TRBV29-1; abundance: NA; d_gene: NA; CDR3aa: CSVPLPNEQFF; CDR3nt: TGCAGCGTTCCCCTCCCTAATGAGCAGTTCTTC
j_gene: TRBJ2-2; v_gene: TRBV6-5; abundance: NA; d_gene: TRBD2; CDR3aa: CASSKLAGTGELFF; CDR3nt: TGTGCCAGCAGTAAACTAGCGGGCACCGGGGAGCTGTTTTTT
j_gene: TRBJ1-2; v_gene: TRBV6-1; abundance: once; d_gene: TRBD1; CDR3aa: CASLNRGYGCTF; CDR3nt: TGTGCCAGCCTCAACAGGGGCTATGGCTGCACCTTC
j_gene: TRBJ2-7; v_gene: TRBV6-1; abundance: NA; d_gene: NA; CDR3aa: CASSESEPHEQYF; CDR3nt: TGTGCCAGCAGTGAAAGCGAGCCCCACGAGCAGTACTTC
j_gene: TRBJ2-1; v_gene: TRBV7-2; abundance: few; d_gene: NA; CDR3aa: CASRPPGVSSYNEQFF; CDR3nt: TGTGCCAGCAGACCTCCGGGAGTAAGCTCCTACAATGAGCAGTTCTTC
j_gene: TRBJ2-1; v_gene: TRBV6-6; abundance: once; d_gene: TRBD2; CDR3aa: CASSPGTSGPTQQFF; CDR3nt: TGTGCCAGCAGCCCCGGGACTAGCGGGCCCACCCAGCAGTTCTTC
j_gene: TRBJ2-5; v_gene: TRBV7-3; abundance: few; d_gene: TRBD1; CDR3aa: CASSLMGQTNRETQYF; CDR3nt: TGTGCCAGCAGCTTAATGGGACAGACCAACCGGGAGACCCAGTACTTC
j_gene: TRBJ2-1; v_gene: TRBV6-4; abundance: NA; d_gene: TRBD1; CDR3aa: CASSRGSGSYNEQFF; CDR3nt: TGTGCCAGCAGCAGGGGGAGTGGATCCTACAATGAGCAGTTCTTC
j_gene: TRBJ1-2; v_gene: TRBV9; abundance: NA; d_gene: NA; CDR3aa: CASSPRWGEVGGYTF; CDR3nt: TGTGCCAGCAGCCCACGGTGGGGGGAAGTGGGTGGCTACACCTTC
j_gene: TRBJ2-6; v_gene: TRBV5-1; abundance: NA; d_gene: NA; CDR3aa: CASSLVLSGANVLTF; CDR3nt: TGCGCCAGCAGCTTGGTCCTCTCTGGGGCCAACGTCCTGACTTTC
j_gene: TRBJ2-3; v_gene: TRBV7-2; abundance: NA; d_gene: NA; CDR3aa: CASSRDRTRGDTQYF; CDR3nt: TGTGCCAGCAGCCGTGACAGGACGAGGGGAGATACGCAGTATTTT
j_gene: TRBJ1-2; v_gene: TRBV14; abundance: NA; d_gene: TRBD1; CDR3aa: CASSRGTGHGYTF; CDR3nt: TGTGCCAGCAGCCGCGGGACAGGGCATGGCTACACCTTC
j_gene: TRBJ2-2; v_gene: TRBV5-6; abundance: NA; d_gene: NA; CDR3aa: CASSLQGRGTGELFF; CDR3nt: TGTGCCAGCAGCCTCCAGGGGCGAGGCACCGGGGAGCTGTTTTTT
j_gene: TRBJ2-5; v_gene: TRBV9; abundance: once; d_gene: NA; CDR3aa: CASSVAFEETQYF; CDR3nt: TGTGCCAGCAGCGTAGCCTTCGAAGAGACCCAGTACTTC
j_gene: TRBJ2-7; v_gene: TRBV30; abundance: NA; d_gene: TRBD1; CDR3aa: CAWSFGQGISYEQYF; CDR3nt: TGTGCCTGGAGTTTCGGACAGGGGATCTCCTACGAGCAGTACTTC
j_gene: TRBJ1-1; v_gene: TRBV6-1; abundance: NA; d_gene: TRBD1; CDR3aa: CASRGTGATEAFF; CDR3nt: TGTGCCAGCAGGGGGACAGGGGCCACTGAAGCTTTCTTT
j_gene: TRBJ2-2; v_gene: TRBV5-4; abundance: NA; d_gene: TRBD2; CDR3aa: CASKKLAGTNTGELFF; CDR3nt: TGTGCCAGCAAGAAATTAGCGGGAACGAACACCGGGGAGCTGTTTTTT
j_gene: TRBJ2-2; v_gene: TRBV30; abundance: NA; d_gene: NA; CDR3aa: CAWSEGVTGELFF; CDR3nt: TGTGCCTGGAGCGAGGGGGTCACCGGGGAGCTGTTTTTT